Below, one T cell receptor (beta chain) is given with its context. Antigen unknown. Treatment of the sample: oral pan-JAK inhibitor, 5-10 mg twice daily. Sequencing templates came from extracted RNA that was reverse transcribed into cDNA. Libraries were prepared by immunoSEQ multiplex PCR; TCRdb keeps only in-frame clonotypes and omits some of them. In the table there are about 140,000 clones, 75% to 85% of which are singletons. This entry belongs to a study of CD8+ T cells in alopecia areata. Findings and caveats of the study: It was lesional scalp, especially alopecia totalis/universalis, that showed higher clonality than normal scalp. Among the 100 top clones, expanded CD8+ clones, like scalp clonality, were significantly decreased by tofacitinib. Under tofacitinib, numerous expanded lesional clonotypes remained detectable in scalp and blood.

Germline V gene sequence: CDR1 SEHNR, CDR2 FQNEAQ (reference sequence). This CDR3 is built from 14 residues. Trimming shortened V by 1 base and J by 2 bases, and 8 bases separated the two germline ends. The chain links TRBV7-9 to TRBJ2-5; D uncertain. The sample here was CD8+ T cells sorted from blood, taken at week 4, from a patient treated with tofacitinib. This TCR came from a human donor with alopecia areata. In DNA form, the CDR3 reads TGTGCCAGCAGCTTAGGCAACAGACAAGAGACCCAGTACTTC. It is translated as CASSLGNRQETQYF.